This TCR beta chain was found in a study of shared clonotypes between healthy human individuals. V lost 3 bases, J lost 0 bases, and 4 bases stayed unmatched. The V gene's germline CDR1 is MDHEN and CDR2 SYDVKM. This CDR3 spans 16 amino acids. Original data processing: For the immunoSEQ data, sequences were junction-only without quality scores, so filtering differed. The repertoire was sequenced with immunoSEQ multiplex PCR; TCRdb's copy has only in-frame clones and lacks some. That table furnishes V, J and clone size, whereas the DNA furnished D and trimming. Altogether 450,000 to 500,000 clones are present, roughly 80% being singletons, with the ten largest covering over 9.5%. Findings and caveats of the study: Researchers sampled only blood; tissue repertoires likely differ.

This clone was seen a handful of times. Its antigen is not identified. This sequence joins TRBV28 and TRBJ2-3, with 9 nucleotides matching TRBD2. This TCR was recovered from a woman between 35 and 50 years old in good health. Some clones in this sample may be carry-over from other donors' samples. Sequencing was carried out using PBMCs. The CDR3 DNA is TGTGCCAGCAGTTTGACCGGGACTAGCAGCACAGATACGCAGTATTTT. This translates into CASSLTGTSSTDTQYF.